The present TCR beta chain was sequenced within a study of shared clonotypes between healthy human individuals. Sequencing was performed with immunoSEQ multiplex PCR; in TCRdb, only in-frame clones are kept and a portion is missing. The data contain some 2,100,000 clones, roughly 95% of them singletons. CDR1 is SGHDN, CDR2 FVKESK, per germline. V was clipped by 2 bases and J by 5 bases, with 12 bases between them. This CDR3 is built from 14 residues. The V call is TRBV14, the J call TRBJ2-5; D gene unclear. The sample taken for sequencing was naive CD4+ T cells sorted from blood. Subset indicated: CD45RA+ positively selected. The receptor's source is a man younger than 35 in good health. CDR3: CASSQTGWRETQYF. The CDR3 bases are TGTGCCAGCAGCCAAACGGGTTGGCGGGAGACCCAGTACTTC.